This T cell receptor beta chain was captured in a study of T cell responses to AZD1222 COVID-19 vaccine. Method: immunoSEQ multiplex PCR; TCRdb's copy keeps in-frame clones and lacks some. Counted here are around 120,000 clones, 75% to 90% occurring once; the ten biggest clones make up about 2.4%. V was pared by 5 bases and J by 9 bases, with 9 bases of the junction left unmatched. The CDR3 consists of 14 residues. Germline CDR1 is PRHDT and CDR2 is FYEKMQ (reference sequence). This sequence originates from an adult in good health. The chain employs TRBV13 and TRBJ2-1, with TRBD2 matching 8 bases. The sample was peripheral blood, taken on day 0 of AZD1222 vaccination. As DNA, the CDR3 is TGTGCCAGCAGCCCAAAGGGACTAGTAGGTGAGCAGTTCTTC. Encoded protein: CASSPKGLVGEQFF.